These 11 T cell receptor beta chains came from one sample sequenced in a study of blood T cell repertoires in COVID-19. Some clones are missing from TCRdb's copy, which holds only in-frame ones; the method was immunoSEQ multiplex PCR. The sample gives almost 100,000 clones, roughly 86% of which show up once; about 9.3% is in the top ten. Sequenced sample: peripheral blood. These receptors were obtained from a man aged 45-65 years with acute or convalescent COVID-19.

The rearrangement links TRBV27 to TRBJ1-5, with D unclear. Looked up from germline, CDR1 is MNHEY and CDR2 is SMNVEV (reference sequence). The CDR3 length is 16 residues. Trimming cost V 2 bases and J 5 bases, with 16 bases left between them. The CDR3 DNA follows: TGTGCCAGCAGTTTAATGGGCACCCCAGTGGATCAGCCCCAGCATTTT. This encodes CASSLMGTPVDQPQHF.

The rearrangement joins TRBV5-1 to TRBJ1-4; possible D gene TRBD1, 5 bases. The CDR3 loop spans 13 amino acids. The V gene lost 4 bases and the J gene lost 3 bases, with 7 bases spanning the gap. Germline V gives CDR1 SGHRS, CDR2 YFSETQ. The CDR3 DNA reads TGCGCCAGCAGCAAAGGGGCTAATGAAAAACTGTTTTTT. Its translation: CASSKGANEKLFF. Full variable domain (missing parts from reference TRBV5-1 and TRBJ1-4): KAGVTQTPRYLIKTRGQQVTLSCSPISGHRSVSWYQQTPGQGLQFLFEYFSETQRNKGNFPGRFSGRQFSNSRSEMNVSTLELGDSALYLCASSKGANEKLFFGSGTQLSVL.

This clone showed up just once. V and J are TRBV5-1 and TRBJ2-5; D may be TRBD2 (5 bases). The CDR3 sequence is 15 residues long. V was pared by 0 bases and J by 4 bases, with 13 bases between. CDR1 is SGHRS and CDR2 is YFSETQ in the germline V gene. CDR3 sequence (DNA): TGCGCCAGCAGCTTGGACGGGATTAGAGGAGAGACCCAGTACTTC. It is translated as CASSLDGIRGETQYF.

V gene TRBV5-4 combines with J gene TRBJ2-2; TRBD2 agrees at 12 bases. Germline lookup yields CDR1 SGHNT and CDR2 YYREEE (reference sequence). CDR3 size: 16 residues. V dropped 4 bases and J dropped 4; count of bases not matched to a gene: 5. CDR3 region: CASSQAGLAGTGELFF. Here the CDR3 DNA reads TGTGCCAGCAGCCAAGCGGGACTAGCGGGCACCGGGGAGCTGTTTTTT.

The CDR3 DNA reads TGTGCCAGCAGCCCCCTGGGAGGGATGGGGATGAACACTGAAGCTTTCTTT. This codes for CASSPLGGMGMNTEAFF. The chain is built from TRBV21-1 and TRBJ1-1. TRBV21-1 is a pseudogene segment. CDR3 length: 17 residues.

The chain carries TRBV5-1 and TRBJ2-7, with 10 bases that match TRBD1. V trimming: 5 bases; J trimming: 2 bases; junction bases outside the gene matches: 4. The CDR3 is made up of 14 amino acids. Germline lookup yields CDR1 SGHRS and CDR2 YFSETQ. This CDR3 reads CASSSGTGAYEQYF. The CDR3 nucleotides read TGCGCCAGCAGTTCCGGGACAGGGGCCTACGAGCAGTACTTC.

This chain joins TRBV7-3 and TRBJ1-1; 10 nucleotides align to TRBD1. The ends lost 3 bases at V and 7 bases at J; junction bases unmatched: 5. From germline, CDR1 is SGHTA and CDR2 FQGTGA. The CDR3 runs to 14 residues. The CDR3 loop is CASSLTGGLGEAFF. CDR3 nucleotides: TGTGCCAGCAGCTTGACAGGGGGCCTTGGTGAAGCTTTCTTT. Based on the CDR3 plus reference TRBV7-3 and TRBJ1-1, the full variable domain is GAGVSQTPSNKVTEKGKYVELRCDPISGHTALYWYRQSLGQGPEFLIYFQGTGAADDSGLPNDRFFAVRPEGSVSTLKIQRTERGDSAVYLCASSLTGGLGEAFFGQGTRLTVV.

The gene calls are TRBV11-3 and TRBJ2-7; 7 bases fit TRBD1. The CDR3 contains 12 residues. Germline loops: CDR1 SGHNT, CDR2 YENEEA. The ends lost 2 bases at V and 6 bases at J; junction bases unmatched: 1. DNA for the CDR3: TGTGCCAGCAGCTTATGGGACAGCGAGCAGTACTTC. It is translated as CASSLWDSEQYF. The variable domain in full, completed from reference TRBV11-3 and TRBJ2-7, reads EAGVVQSPRYKIIEKKQPVAFWCNPISGHNTLYWYLQNLGQGPELLIRYENEEAVDDSQLPKDRFSAERLKGVDSTLKIQPAELGDSAVYLCASSLWDSEQYFGPGTRLTVT.

This sequence joins TRBV6-5 and TRBJ1-2; D ambiguous. Germline CDR1 is MNHEY and CDR2 is SVGAGI. V lost 0 bases and J 8 bases, leaving 16 bases between the germline ends. This CDR3 region has 15 residues. The chain's CDR3 is CASSYSVEVRRGYTF. DNA of the CDR3: TGTGCCAGCAGTTACTCGGTCGAGGTTAGAAGGGGCTACACCTTC.

CDR3 region: CASSPPGRVGAFF. As DNA, the CDR3 is TGTGCCAGCTCACCACCAGGCAGGGTGGGAGCTTTCTTT. The rearrangement links TRBV18 to TRBJ1-1, with D perhaps matching TRBD1 (5 bases). The germline CDR1 and CDR2 sequences are KGHSH and LQKENI. Trimming shortened V by 0 bases and J by 10 bases, and 12 bases separated the two germline ends. This CDR3 region has 13 residues.

The chain carries TRBV10-1 and TRBJ2-5; 13 bases match TRBD2. After removal of 4 bases from V and 2 bases from J, the junction contained 7 bases not matched to a gene. The CDR3 spans 17 residues. Germline V gives CDR1 WNHNN, CDR2 SYGVQD (reference sequence). The CDR3 sequence is CASSALGTSGTQETQYF. CDR3 nucleotides: TGCGCCAGCAGTGCATTGGGGACTAGCGGGACTCAAGAGACCCAGTACTTC.